This T cell receptor beta chain was retrieved from a study of T cells in Graves' hyperthyroidism and ophthalmopathy (dated by TCRdb to the late 2010s). The study in broad terms: Peripheral blood samples were taken at the time of initial diagnosis, prior to any treatment. The paper reports TCR Vbeta CDR3 sequencing of roughly 140 peripheral blood samples: 40 or so ophthalmopathy, 70 to 85 hyperthyroidism and 17 progressor patients. For training and testing, the 100 or so patients in the discovery cohort were randomly divided in a 7:3 ratio. In six Graves' hyperthyroidism patients, the study also compared T-cell repertoires from thyroid tissue with T-cell repertoires from blood. Once sampling was done, hyperthyroidism patients were given methimazole at a starting dose of 30 mg daily, whereas ophthalmopathy patients were given high-dose intravenous methylprednisolone. Prospective prediction of ophthalmopathy was tested in an independent validation cohort of 18 to 20 hyperthyroidism patients and 17 patients who later progressed to ophthalmopathy. A discovery cohort of roughly 100 patients, roughly 45 with Graves' ophthalmopathy and fewer than 65 with stable Graves' hyperthyroidism, was used to find distinguishing TCR V-J signatures.

This clonotype was observed a handful of times. The specificity of this receptor is unknown. Nothing much larger sits one base from this clone, and base qualities are not available. TCR beta CDR3 regions were amplified from RNA transcripts. A first-round RT-PCR of the TCR CDR3 used the HTBI primer set with the Qiagen OneStep RT-PCR kit. The libraries were constructed in a second round of multiplex PCR and then size-selected and purified. Sequencing of the libraries was done on an Illumina HiSeq2000 using paired-end 100 bp reads. The authors' pipeline ran thus. SOAPnuke was used to process the raw data, with reads discarded if the reads contained adapters or uncalled bases, had a mean Phred below 15, or lacked an exact constant-primer or identifier match. COPE v1.2.5 was used to merge the high-quality paired reads, and each unique nucleotide sequence was defined as a clonotype. Clonotypes were aligned to IMGT TRBV, TRBD and TRBJ reference segments using MiTCR v1.1. Analysis was restricted to V-J combinations with a frequency above 0.0001, which covered roughly 99% of repertoires. A TCS score was defined as the ratio between F50 (clonal expansion) and ExV (chaos), using BLOSUM62-based TCRdist between CDR3 peptides within each V-J. Welch's t-statistics and random forest reduced 450 to 600 V-J features to 13, which were used in a naive Bayes classifier (R e1071). TCRdb trimmed public reads at Q25 via fastp, called clones via MiXCR and kept in-frame beta chains. Under each unique CDR3 protein, matching rows form one entry showing the most common genes and DNA. TCRdb, not the authors, supplied the V and J calls. The sample table lists about 350,000 distinct CDR3 sequences, 14% of them with a count of one. The ten most abundant clones make up approximately 25% of the sample.

The study at large found these results: In validation, the model predicted progression to ophthalmopathy a median of approximately 6.6 months before onset, with around 70% sensitivity and 72.22% specificity. Most expanded thyroid clonotypes (frequency above 0.001) were also detected in blood, suggesting blood repertoires may reflect thyroid immune responses. A 13 V-J signature model separated ophthalmopathy from stable hyperthyroidism, with 87.88% sensitivity and just under 84% specificity in cross-validation and 80%/75% in testing. No statistical method was used to set the sample size in advance, and investigators knew the group allocation.

Cut back by 1 base and 11 bases, the V and J ends lie 15 bases apart. From the cysteine through the phenylalanine, the CDR3 covers 15 amino acids. Of all the DNA, just the CDR3 is kept, 45 bases in frame from base 1. The germline V gene encodes CDR1 LNHNV and CDR2 YYDKDF (reference sequence). Graves' hyperthyroidism was defined as stable when no progression to ophthalmopathy occurred over 18 months of follow-up. Hyperthyroidism patients were aged 18 to 65 years and newly diagnosed, with disease duration of less than 2 months. Any patient with an uncontrolled infection, another autoimmune disease, pregnancy or lactation was excluded. Clinical symptoms, serum thyroxine and TRAb, thyroid ultrasound, and orbital computed tomography formed the basis for the diagnoses. PBMCs were isolated from approximately 10 ml of fresh peripheral blood by Ficoll-Paque density gradient centrifugation. Total RNA was extracted with Trizol reagent, and quality was checked on an Agilent 2100 Bioanalyzer.

Material for sequencing was blood. The source of this sequence is a woman between 25 and 40 years old with Graves' hyperthyroidism. The rearrangement combines TRBV15 with TRBJ1-6; the D gene lacks a confident call. For the CDR3, the sequence is CATSRGGGNIAPLHF. The DNA sequence is TGTGCCACCAGCAGAGGTGGAGGGAATATAGCACCCCTCCACTTT. With all but the CDR3 taken from the reference TRBV15 and TRBJ1-6 genes, the full variable domain is: DAMVIQNPRYQVTQFGKPVTLSCSQTLNHNVMYWYQQKSSQAPKLLFHYYDKDFNNEADTPDNFQSRRPNTSFCFLDIRSPGLGDTAMYLCATSRGGGNIAPLHFGNGTRLTVT.